This T cell receptor beta chain was sequenced in a study of cytomegalovirus exposure and HLA in healthy donors. Findings and caveats of the study: As was reported, the HLA-A and HLA-B alleles of most subjects were accurately predicted from TCR beta sequences. Per a later analysis, HLA-associated TCR beta chains showed more clonal expansion than other, equally common TCR beta chains.

Of note for this clone: Its cognate antigen is unknown.

The primer mix had 60 Vbeta and 13 Jbeta primers. Original handling: An analysis performed later counted around 80 million unique TCR beta chains (roughly 11 million of them shared). Some clones are missing from TCRdb's copy, which holds only in-frame ones; the method was immunoSEQ multiplex PCR. The V and J calls and clone size are taken from that table; D and trimming were inferred from the DNA. The repertoire holds more than 90,000 clones, with 78% as singletons. Trimming left V 3 bases short and J 4 bases short, with 16 bases between. The germline V gene has CDR1 MNHNS and CDR2 SASEGT. The CDR3 extends over 15 amino acids.

This TCR was sampled from a woman aged 40 to 55 in good health and CMV-seropositive. Sequencing used PBMCs. V is TRBV6-1 and J is TRBJ2-7; weak D call: TRBD2 (6 bases). CDR3 loop: CASSDIGREWYEQYF. The CDR3 region has the DNA TGTGCCAGCAGTGACATCGGGAGAGAGTGGTACGAGCAGTACTTC.